The 29 T cell receptor beta chains below all came from one sample that was sequenced in a study of blood T cell repertoires in COVID-19. Produced via immunoSEQ multiplex PCR; TCRdb's table is partial and in-frame only. The data show fewer than 250,000 clones, around 90% seen once. The sequenced material came from PBMCs or T cells enriched from blood (not recorded which). These receptors came from a woman aged 45-60 years with acute COVID-19.

The V and J genes are TRBV6-6 and TRBJ1-4; 11 nucleotides align to TRBD1. The germline gives CDR1 MNHNY, CDR2 SVGAGI (reference sequence). There are 14 residues in the CDR3. V shed 6 bases and J 8 bases; nucleotides not matched to a gene: 5. CDR3 amino acids: CASRRGQGAEKLFF. The CDR3 region has the DNA TGTGCCAGCAGAAGAGGACAGGGGGCAGAAAAACTGTTTTTT.

This chain links TRBV19 with TRBJ2-2; a possible D gene is TRBD2 (6 bases). This CDR3 has 13 amino acids. Germline lookup yields CDR1 LNHDA and CDR2 SQIVND (reference sequence). The CDR3 here is CVVGGGNTGELFF. The CDR3 DNA follows: TGTGTGGTGGGGGGAGGGAACACCGGGGAGCTGTTTTTT.

The V call is TRBV27, the J call TRBJ2-7; D uncertain. Germline V CDR1 and CDR2: MNHEY, SMNVEV (reference sequence). This CDR3 contains 15 residues. V gave up 4 bases and J gave up 0 bases, with 13 bases separating them. The CDR3 DNA follows: TGTGCCAGCAGTTCAGCCCTGGCGGACTCCTACGAGCAGTACTTC. Its translation: CASSSALADSYEQYF.

The V gene is TRBV2, the J gene TRBJ2-1, with 12 nucleotides matching TRBD2. V shed 1 base, J shed 4 bases, and the junction held 2 bases outside the gene matches. The CDR3 contains 16 residues. From germline, CDR1 is SNHLY and CDR2 FYNNEI. CDR3 sequence: CASSEEGLAGYNEQFF. The CDR3 bases are TGTGCCAGCAGTGAAGAAGGACTAGCGGGATACAATGAGCAGTTCTTC.

V and J are TRBV2 and TRBJ1-4; 7 positions agree with TRBD1. J lost 8 bases, V lost 5 bases, and 8 bases had no gene match. The CDR3 extends over 14 amino acids. CDR1 and CDR2 from the germline V gene are SNHLY and FYNNEI. CDR3 coding DNA: TGTGCCAGCAGTCAGACAGGGACACCCGAAAAACTGTTTTTT. It specifies CASSQTGTPEKLFF.

This chain uses TRBV11-2 with TRBJ2-7; D is ambiguous. Germline CDR1 is SGHAT and CDR2 is FQNNGV. Deletions cut 3 bases from V and 0 bases from J, with 15 bases between. This CDR3 has 16 amino acids. This CDR3 reads CASSFPRGPTSYEQYF. DNA for the CDR3: TGTGCCAGCAGCTTTCCAAGAGGCCCAACCTCCTACGAGCAGTACTTC.

The rearrangement links TRBV4-1 to TRBJ2-3; 9 nucleotides line up with TRBD2. Per the germline V gene, CDR1 is MGHRA and CDR2 is YSYEKL. The CDR3 covers 16 residues. The trim removed 0 bases at V and 8 bases at J, leaving 9 bases unmatched. Here the CDR3 DNA reads TGCGCCAGCAGCCAAGAAAGGGGGACTAGCCGGGCTACGCAGTATTTT. It codes for CASSQERGTSRATQYF.

V is TRBV27 and J is TRBJ2-2; TRBD1 matches at 7 bases. The ends lost 4 bases at V and 1 base at J; junction bases unmatched: 6. CDR1 is MNHEY, CDR2 SMNVEV, per germline (reference sequence). The CDR3 length is 16 residues. The DNA for the CDR3 is TGTGCCAGCAGTTCCCGACAGGGCGTGAACACCGGGGAGCTGTTTTTT. It translates to CASSSRQGVNTGELFF.

This rearrangement joins TRBV28 to TRBJ2-7, with 10 nucleotides matching TRBD1. V shed 1 base, J shed 5 bases, and the junction held 8 bases outside the gene matches. The germline gives CDR1 MDHEN, CDR2 SYDVKM. The CDR3 totals 16 residues. The CDR3 region is CASSLFRQGAQDEQYF. CDR3 nucleotides: TGTGCCAGCAGTTTATTCCGACAGGGGGCTCAGGACGAGCAGTACTTC.

The chain has TRBV28 and TRBJ2-7, with D tentatively TRBD1 (5 bases). This CDR3 has 14 residues. With 5 bases removed from V and 0 bases from J, the gap between germline ends came to 11 bases. From germline, CDR1 is MDHEN and CDR2 SYDVKM. The CDR3 protein is CASSRQFLSYEQYF. The CDR3 DNA reads TGTGCCAGCAGTAGACAGTTCCTCTCCTACGAGCAGTACTTC.

The chain has TRBV5-1 and TRBJ2-7; 12 positions match TRBD1. This CDR3 region has 14 residues. Trimming removed 4 bases from V and 5 bases from J; junction bases left unmatched: 4. Germline values: CDR1 SGHRS, CDR2 YFSETQ. The DNA of the CDR3 is TGCGCCAGCAGCCCGGGACAGGGGGCCCACGAGCAGTACTTC. This gives the protein CASSPGQGAHEQYF.

V is TRBV9 and J is TRBJ1-1; D is uncertain. Germline V lookup: CDR1 SGDLS, CDR2 YYNGEE. V lost 0 bases and J 0 bases, leaving 12 bases between the germline ends. The CDR3 totals 16 residues. CDR3 nucleotide sequence: TGTGCCAGCAGCGTAGTCGGGGATCTCATGAACACTGAAGCTTTCTTT. Amino acids: CASSVVGDLMNTEAFF.

The chain has TRBV29-1 and TRBJ2-7; no clear D. The germline gives CDR1 SQVTM, CDR2 ANQGSEA. This CDR3 region has 11 residues. V shed 7 bases and J shed 5 bases, with 12 bases lying between them. The CDR3 region has the DNA TGCAGCGGGGGTAAATTTGACGAGCAGTACTTC. Translation: CSGGKFDEQYF.

The J gene is TRBJ1-2, the V gene TRBV27, with a possible D match to TRBD1 (5 bases). The V end was cut by 5 bases, the J end by 4 bases, with 11 bases between. Germline V lookup: CDR1 MNHEY, CDR2 SMNVEV (reference sequence). The CDR3 has 13 residues. The CDR3 DNA reads as TGTGCCAGCAGTCCCCAGGGTGTCTATGGCTACACCTTC. This codes for CASSPQGVYGYTF.

The chain uses TRBV9 and TRBJ2-2; possible D gene TRBD2, 6 bases. CDR1 and CDR2 from the germline V gene are SGDLS and YYNGEE. Between the trimmed V and J ends, which lost 3 bases and 1 base, there was a span of 10 bases. The CDR3 runs to 15 residues. CDR3 residues: CASSAGTLNTGELFF. In DNA, the CDR3 is TGTGCCAGCAGCGCCGGGACTCTGAACACCGGGGAGCTGTTTTTT. Based on the CDR3 plus reference TRBV9 and TRBJ2-2, the full variable domain is DSGVTQTPKHLITATGQRVTLRCSPRSGDLSVYWYQQSLDQGLQFLIQYYNGEERAKGNILERFSAQQFPDLHSELNLSSLELGDSALYFCASSAGTLNTGELFFGEGSRLTVL.

As regards this clone: The same CDR3 can be traced to other DNA sequences in this sample. The chain uses TRBV30 and TRBJ2-7; D might be TRBD1 (5 bases). The CDR3 is 12 residues long. Trimming removed 3 bases at V and 1 base at J, with 7 bases between. Germline CDR1 GTSNPN, CDR2 SVGIG (reference sequence). CDR3 DNA: TGTGCCTGGAGGGACATATCCTACGAGCAGTACTTC. Its translation is CAWRDISYEQYF.

The gene calls are TRBV5-4 and TRBJ2-1, with D perhaps TRBD2 (6 bases). Trimming removed 0 bases from V and 2 bases from J, with 9 bases in between. Germline V CDR1 and CDR2: SGHNT, YYREEE (reference sequence). The CDR3 is made up of 15 amino acids. CDR3 nucleotide sequence: TGTGCCAGCAGCTTGGGGGGGGAGGCCTACAATGAGCAGTTCTTC. Its protein is CASSLGGEAYNEQFF. Full variable domain (remainder filled in from reference TRBV5-4 and TRBJ2-1): ETGVTQSPTHLIKTRGQQVTLRCSSQSGHNTVSWYQQALGQGPQFIFQYYREEENGRGNFPPRFSGLQFPNYSSELNVNALELDDSALYLCASSLGGEAYNEQFFGPGTRLTVL.

In its sample, this clone was seen once. The rearrangement links TRBV28 to TRBJ1-4; TRBD1 is a possible D gene (5 bases). V gave up 5 bases and J gave up 7 bases, with 17 bases separating them. The CDR3 extends over 15 amino acids. CDR1 is MDHEN and CDR2 is SYDVKM in the germline V gene. The CDR3 loop reads CASSGSRGFGEKLFF. For the CDR3, the DNA is TGTGCCAGCAGTGGCAGTAGGGGATTCGGTGAAAAACTGTTTTTT. The full variable domain, in which reference TRBV28 and TRBJ1-4 provide the parts outside the CDR3, is DVKVTQSSRYLVKRTGEKVFLECVQDMDHENMFWYRQDPGLGLRLIYFSYDVKMKEKGDIPEGYSVSREKKERFSLILESASTNQTSMYLCASSGSRGFGEKLFFGSGTQLSVL.

The chain uses TRBV27 and TRBJ2-3, with a possible D match to TRBD1 (8 bases). Germline-derived CDR1 and CDR2 are MNHEY and SMNVEV (reference sequence). The V end was cut by 6 bases, the J end by 2 bases, with 15 bases between. The CDR3 has 15 residues. The CDR3 nucleotides are TGTGCCAGCAGAACCACAGGGGGGGACACAGATACGCAGTATTTT. It specifies CASRTTGGDTDTQYF.

The rearrangement links TRBV9 to TRBJ1-5; 8 bases fit TRBD1. The CDR3 loop spans 16 amino acids. The germline V gene encodes CDR1 SGDLS and CDR2 YYNGEE. The CDR3 DNA is TGTACCCGGGAGGACAGGGAGTTCGTTTGGAATCAGCCCCAGCATTTT. This codes for CTREDREFVWNQPQHF.

J is TRBJ2-1 and V is TRBV11-3; D perhaps matches TRBD2 (6 bases). V gave up 3 bases and J gave up 0 bases, with 12 bases separating them. The CDR3 length is 16 residues. Germline V gene lookup returns CDR1 SGHNT and CDR2 YENEEA. The DNA for the CDR3 is TGTGCCAGCAGCTTTATTAGCGGTAGCTCCTACAATGAGCAGTTCTTC. It yields the protein CASSFISGSSYNEQFF. Drawing the rest from reference TRBV11-3 and TRBJ2-1, the complete variable domain is EAGVVQSPRYKIIEKKQPVAFWCNPISGHNTLYWYLQNLGQGPELLIRYENEEAVDDSQLPKDRFSAERLKGVDSTLKIQPAELGDSAVYLCASSFISGSSYNEQFFGPGTRLTVL.

The V call is TRBV7-9, the J call TRBJ2-7; 8 nucleotides align to TRBD1. The V gene's germline CDR1 is SEHNR and CDR2 FQNEAQ (reference sequence). Trimming at V came to 5 bases and at J to 4 bases, leaving 13 bases not matched to a gene. CDR3 length equals 16 residues. CDR3 in amino acids: CASSQSPRTGPYEQYF. The CDR3 DNA reads as TGTGCCAGCAGCCAATCCCCAAGGACAGGGCCGTACGAGCAGTACTTC.

The V and J genes are TRBV2 and TRBJ2-4, with TRBD1 as a possible D gene (6 bases). V shed 6 bases and J shed 2 bases, with 17 bases lying between them. The germline gives CDR1 SNHLY, CDR2 FYNNEI. The length of the CDR3 is 16 residues. The CDR3 bases are TGTGCCAGCAGGGGCTCGGGACATCTATCCAAAAACATTCAGTACTTC. Translation gives CASRGSGHLSKNIQYF.

The chain uses TRBV9 and TRBJ2-7; 7 bases are a match to TRBD1. Unmatched junction bases numbered 9, after V lost 3 bases and J lost 0 bases. CDR3 size: 16 residues. Germline V gene sequence: CDR1 SGDLS, CDR2 YYNGEE. The CDR3 region has the DNA TGTGCCAGCAGCGAAGACGGACAGGTTAACTCCTACGAGCAGTACTTC. Translating it yields CASSEDGQVNSYEQYF.

The V call is TRBV28, the J call TRBJ2-1; no clear D. This CDR3 has 12 amino acids. The ends were cut back, 4 bases at V and 7 bases at J, with 8 bases in the middle. The germline V gene encodes CDR1 MDHEN and CDR2 SYDVKM. The CDR3 DNA reads as TGTGCCAGCAGTTACACGTATAATGAGCAGTTCTTC. Translated: CASSYTYNEQFF.

The chain joins TRBV5-6 to TRBJ1-3; D unclear. V lost 1 base to trimming and J lost 8 bases, with 10 bases between them. Germline lookup yields CDR1 SGHDT and CDR2 YYEEEE. The CDR3 covers 13 residues. CDR3 sequence reads: CASSLSRGYTIYF. The CDR3 DNA is TGTGCCAGCAGCTTGTCTCGGGGATACACCATATATTTT.

The chain carries TRBV9 and TRBJ1-1; D remains unclear. The V and J ends lost 3 bases and 1 base respectively, with 16 bases between them. Germline V gene data show CDR1 as SGDLS and CDR2 as YYNGEE. The CDR3 is 16 amino acids. The CDR3 nucleotides are TGTGCCAGCAGCGCCGATGGCCCCCCCGCGAACACTGAAGCTTTCTTT. Residues: CASSADGPPANTEAFF.

The chain combines TRBV4-2 with TRBJ2-7; TRBD2 might be the D (6 bases). There are 15 residues in the CDR3. The V end was cut by 1 base, the J end by 5 bases, with 15 bases between. The germline V gene encodes CDR1 LGHNA and CDR2 YNFKEQ. CDR3 nucleotide sequence: TGTGCCAGCAGCCAAGGACTAGAAGGCTCTAACGAGCAGTACTTC. It is translated as CASSQGLEGSNEQYF.

This clone was counted a few times. The chain uses TRBV10-3 and TRBJ1-6; D may be TRBD1 (5 bases). The V gene's germline CDR1 is ENHRY and CDR2 SYGVKD. V shed 4 bases and J shed 9 bases, with 13 bases lying between them. This CDR3 has 14 amino acids. The chain's CDR3 is CAISVGQGGSPLHF. The CDR3 region has the DNA TGTGCCATCAGTGTGGGGCAGGGCGGTTCACCCCTCCACTTT.